The rows below give T cell receptor beta chains drawn from one sample of a study of OX40 agonist ivuxolimab in advanced cancers. The protocol was immunoSEQ multiplex PCR, while the TCRdb copy is restricted to in-frame clones and leaves out a portion. The table shows about 100,000 clones, with 80% to 90% occurring only once. Sequenced material: CD4+ or CD8+ T cells sorted from blood, taken in a trial of the OX40 agonist ivuxolimab. These TCRs come from an adult with an advanced solid tumor such as melanoma, head and neck, liver or kidney cancer. Each CDR3 is given without its conserved first and last residue.

V: TRBV10-1
CDR3: ASSRGEGTDTQY

V: TRBV11-2
CDR3: ASSLSLSLGGVLT

V: TRBV19
CDR3: ATTGDYEQY

V: TRBV12-5
CDR3: ASGLVLGVGQGFYEQY

V: TRBV7-9
CDR3: ASSLSGLINTGELF

V: TRBV5-1
CDR3: ASSFRTGRVNRISSYEQY

V: TRBV7-2
CDR3: ASSLTGDDTGELF

V: TRBV30
CDR3: AWREPANTIY

V: TRBV7-2
CDR3: ASSLERTHEQF

V: TRBV29-1
CDR3: SVGRGTEAF

V: TRBV2
CDR3: ASRTTGSSYEQY

V: TRBV28
CDR3: ASRLRQGSNEQY

V: TRBV28
CDR3: ASTERGLARDNEQF

V: TRBV6-1
CDR3: ASSEVLGTQDTQY

V: TRBV7-9
CDR3: ASSKDRGAYNEQF

V: TRBV19
CDR3: ALSDRGATGAGELF

V: TRBV10-3
CDR3: AISETRTGEKPQH

V: TRBV19
CDR3: ASSATGNTEAF

V: TRBV7-2
CDR3: ASSGLPTTGELF

V: TRBV4-3
CDR3: ASSQGQGIGTEAF

V: TRBV19
CDR3: ASSISSQETQY

V: TRBV28
CDR3: ASSTGVTEAF

V: TRBV5-5
CDR3: ASSLERNSNQPQH

V: TRBV10-3
CDR3: AISESTRGAGANVLT

V: TRBV30
CDR3: AWERTGDSPLH

V: TRBV7-2
CDR3: ASSPRTGRTF